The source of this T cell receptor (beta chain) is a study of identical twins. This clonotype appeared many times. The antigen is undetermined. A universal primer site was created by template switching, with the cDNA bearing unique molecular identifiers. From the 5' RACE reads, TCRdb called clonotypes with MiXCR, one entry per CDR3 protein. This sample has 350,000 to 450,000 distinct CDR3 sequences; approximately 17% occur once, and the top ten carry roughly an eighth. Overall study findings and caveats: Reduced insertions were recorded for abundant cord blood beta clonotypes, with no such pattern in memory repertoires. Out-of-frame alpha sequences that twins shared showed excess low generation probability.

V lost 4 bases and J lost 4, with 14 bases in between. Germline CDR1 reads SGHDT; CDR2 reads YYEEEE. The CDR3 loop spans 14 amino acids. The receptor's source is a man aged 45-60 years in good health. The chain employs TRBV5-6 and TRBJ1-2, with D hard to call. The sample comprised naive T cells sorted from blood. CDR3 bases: TGTGCCAGCAGCCTTCTCGACCTTCGCTATGGCTACACCTTC. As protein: CASSLLDLRYGYTF.